The clone carrying this T cell receptor beta chain showed up many times. CDR1 and CDR2 from the germline V gene are SGDLS and YYNGEE. V lost 4 bases, J lost 5 bases, and 9 bases lay in between. This CDR3 is built from 13 residues. The sample originates from a study of CD8+CD57+ T cells in acquired aplastic anemia. As for the study in general: DNA per sorted CD4+ or CD8+ sample ranged about 0.2 to 30 ug, averaging around 3 ug. Roughly 10.8 million reads were obtained on average for healthy donor CD4+ cells.

Researchers used genomic DNA as the template to profile TCR beta VDJ and CDR3. MiXCR, applied by TCRdb to the reads, yields one record per CDR3 protein. The table includes about 210,000 distinct CDR3 sequences, 61% detected once. The source material was sorted CD4+, CD8+, or CD8+CD57+ T cells (not recorded which) from PBMCs. This chain connects TRBV9 to TRBJ2-2; D is ambiguous. The sequence was obtained from a human donor in good health. This CDR3 reads CASSLGLTGELFF. The CDR3 nucleotides are TGTGCCAGCAGCCTCGGTTTGACCGGGGAGCTGTTTTTT.